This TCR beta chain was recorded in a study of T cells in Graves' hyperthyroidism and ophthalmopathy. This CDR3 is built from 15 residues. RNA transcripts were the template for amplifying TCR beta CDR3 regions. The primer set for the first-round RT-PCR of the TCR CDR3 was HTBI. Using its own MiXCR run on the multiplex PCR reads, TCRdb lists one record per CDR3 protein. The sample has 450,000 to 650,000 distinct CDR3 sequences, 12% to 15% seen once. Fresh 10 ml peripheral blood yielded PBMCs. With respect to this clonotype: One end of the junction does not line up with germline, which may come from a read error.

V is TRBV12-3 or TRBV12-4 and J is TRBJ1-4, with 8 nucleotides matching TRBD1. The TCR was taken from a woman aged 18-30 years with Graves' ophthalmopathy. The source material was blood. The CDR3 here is CASSVAGQAFEKLFF. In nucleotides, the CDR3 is TGTGCCAGCAGTGTAGCGGGACAGGCATTCGAAAAACTGTTTTTT.